One and the same sample provided the 30 T cell receptor beta chains below, sequenced in a study of a mutant IDH1 vaccine in newly diagnosed glioma. No cognate antigen is known for these TCRs. The time point was: week 47, end of study. Doses consisted of 300 ug of mutant IDH1 20-mer peptide each, paired with topical imiquimod. TCRdb's table, derived via immunoSEQ multiplex PCR, lists solely in-frame clones and lacks some. The table lists tens of thousands of clones, less than 75% of them singletons, with around 4.8% in the top ten. Sequencing used peripheral blood mononuclear cells (PBMCs), obtained from a glioma patient whose treatment included an IDH1 peptide vaccine. The receptor source for this set is a man in his forties with glioma. Some clones in this sample may be carry-over from other donors' samples.

This clone was counted between two and nine times. Written as DNA, the CDR3 is TGTGCCAGCAGCCGGACAGGGTTGACCTATGGCTACACCTTC. This translates into CASSRTGLTYGYTF. V usage is TRBV5-4 and J usage is TRBJ1-2; 8 positions agree with TRBD1. Germline V gene data show CDR1 as SGHNT and CDR2 as YYREEE (reference sequence). The CDR3 is made up of 14 amino acids. The V gene end was trimmed by 4 bases and the J gene end by 4 bases; junction bases not matched to a gene: 6.

The chain has TRBV19 and TRBJ1-4, with D uncertain. The CDR3 has 16 residues. The V gene's germline CDR1 is LNHDA and CDR2 SQIVND (reference sequence). V dropped 0 bases and J dropped 0 bases, with 8 bases sitting between them. The CDR3 protein is CASSIEGGTTNEKLFF. CDR3 nucleotides: TGTGCCAGTAGTATAGAAGGCGGGACAACTAATGAAAAACTGTTTTTT.

This clone was seen a few times. The chain recombines TRBV18 with TRBJ1-1, with 7 bases aligning to TRBD1. CDR1 is KGHSH and CDR2 is LQKENI in the germline V gene. Unmatched junction bases numbered 4, after V lost 3 bases and J lost 3 bases. This CDR3 spans 14 amino acids. The CDR3 DNA follows: TGTGCCAGCTCACCGAGGCAGGGGGACACTGAAGCTTTCTTT. Translation: CASSPRQGDTEAFF.

CDR3 nucleotides: TGTGCCAGCAGTTTAAGATATTTGGGAGACAATAGCAATCAGCCCCAGCATTTT. It translates to CASSLRYLGDNSNQPQHF. V and J are TRBV27 and TRBJ1-5; no definite D call. CDR1 MNHEY and CDR2 SMNVEV come from the germline V gene (reference sequence). The CDR3 spans 18 residues. V was pared by 2 bases and J by 0 bases, with 17 bases between.

The rearrangement uses TRBV7-2 and TRBJ2-5; TRBD1 matches at 7 bases. In germline, CDR1 is SGHTA, CDR2 FQGNSA. With 1 base clipped from V and 1 base from J, the junction kept 3 bases outside the gene matches. CDR3 length: 15 residues. CDR3 protein: CASSLVGTVQETQYF. CDR3 bases: TGTGCCAGCAGCTTAGTCGGGACAGTCCAAGAGACCCAGTACTTC.

About this clone itself: Germline and junction disagree at one end, which may indicate a read error. The chain carries TRBV5-1 and TRBJ2-3, with 11 positions matching TRBD1. This CDR3 comprises 15 residues. Germline V lookup: CDR1 SGHRS, CDR2 YFSETQ. The CDR3 protein is CASRPRTGGTDTQYF. Written as DNA, the CDR3 is TGCGCCAGCAGACCCAGGACAGGGGGCACTGATACGCAGTATTTT.

The chain recombines TRBV4-1 with TRBJ2-5; D is undetermined. This CDR3 has 12 amino acids. Germline assignment: CDR1 MGHRA and CDR2 YSYEKL. Trimming took off 3 bases at V and 4 bases at J, with 6 bases between the two ends. The CDR3 sequence: CASSQVSETQYF. The CDR3 DNA reads TGCGCCAGCAGCCAGGTGTCAGAGACCCAGTACTTC.

The J gene is TRBJ2-1, the V gene TRBV7-8, with TRBD2 identical over 16 bases. Germline CDR1 SGHVS, CDR2 FQNEAQ. There are 18 residues in the CDR3. V lost 4 bases, J lost 2 bases, and 5 bases stayed unmatched. The CDR3 region has the DNA TGTGCCAGCAGCTCTCCGGGACTAGCGGGGGGGCCCTACAATGAGCAGTTCTTC. Protein product: CASSSPGLAGGPYNEQFF.

The chain combines TRBV2 with TRBJ2-3; no definite D call. Trimming cost V 6 bases and J 2 bases, with 6 bases left between them. Germline V gene lookup returns CDR1 SNHLY and CDR2 FYNNEI. This CDR3 is built from 12 residues. The CDR3 is CASRGYTDTQYF. The CDR3 DNA follows: TGTGCCAGCAGGGGATACACAGATACGCAGTATTTT.

The table lists this clone with a few counts. This rearrangement joins TRBV12-5 to TRBJ1-1; 10 nucleotides match TRBD1. The junction had 3 bases not matched to a gene; V was cut back by 3 bases and J by 2 bases. Germline V gives CDR1 LGHNT, CDR2 FRNRAP. The CDR3 loop spans 15 amino acids. CDR3 nucleotide sequence: TGTGCTAGTGGTTTCACGACAGGGGGCAACACTGAAGCTTTCTTT. Translation: CASGFTTGGNTEAFF.

The chain uses TRBV6-1 and TRBJ1-4; 9 positions agree with TRBD1. J lost 8 bases, V lost 6 bases, and 7 bases had no gene match. Looked up from germline, CDR1 is MNHNS and CDR2 is SASEGT. The CDR3 extends over 14 amino acids. The CDR3 here is CASSQQGAREKLFF. In DNA, the CDR3 is TGTGCCAGCAGCCAACAGGGGGCAAGGGAAAAACTGTTTTTT.

The genes are TRBV7-9 and TRBJ1-2, with TRBD1 identical over 10 bases. Germline lookup yields CDR1 SEHNR and CDR2 FQNEAQ (reference sequence). This CDR3 is built from 14 residues. V was pared by 4 bases and J by 5 bases, with 4 bases of the junction left unmatched. As DNA, the CDR3 is TGTGCCAGCAGCTCGACAGGGGGCTTGTATGGCTACACCTTC. Encoded protein: CASSSTGGLYGYTF.

V usage is TRBV7-9 and J usage is TRBJ2-7; maybe TRBD1 (6 bases). Deletions cut 6 bases from V and 5 bases from J, with 11 bases between. The CDR3 has 12 residues. Germline CDR1 is SEHNR and CDR2 is FQNEAQ (reference sequence). Here the CDR3 reads CASRNRANEQYF. DNA of the CDR3: TGTGCCAGCAGGAACAGGGCCAACGAGCAGTACTTC.

This clone was seen only a few times. The V call is TRBV5-1, the J call TRBJ2-5; 10 nucleotides match TRBD1. This CDR3 region has 15 residues. Trimming cost V 0 bases and J 5 bases; bases outside gene matches: 4. The germline V gene encodes CDR1 SGHRS and CDR2 YFSETQ. This CDR3 is CASSLAGTGAETQYF. CDR3 DNA sequence: TGCGCCAGCAGCTTGGCTGGGACAGGGGCGGAGACCCAGTACTTC.

As DNA, the CDR3 is TGCGCCAGCAGCCCGATCGACTCCGGGAGTTATGAAAAACTGTTTTTT. The encoded protein is CASSPIDSGSYEKLFF. V and J are TRBV5-1 and TRBJ1-4; unclear D gene. This CDR3 spans 16 amino acids. Germline V gene data show CDR1 as SGHRS and CDR2 as YFSETQ. Between the trimmed V and J ends, which lost 4 bases and 6 bases, there was a span of 19 bases.

The CDR3 nucleotides read TGCGCCAGCAGTATGGACAGTCAAATCGGGGAGCTGTTTTTT. Translated: CASSMDSQIGELFF. V usage is TRBV5-1 and J usage is TRBJ2-2; a weak D match, TRBD1 (6 bases). The CDR3 sequence is 14 residues long. The ends were cut back, 5 bases at V and 7 bases at J, with 15 bases in the middle. The germline V gene has CDR1 SGHRS and CDR2 YFSETQ.

The V call is TRBV10-2, the J call TRBJ2-3; TRBD2 is a possible D gene (5 bases). Germline CDR1 WSHSY, CDR2 SAAADI. Trimming cost V 1 base and J 3 bases, with 11 bases left between them. This CDR3 spans 15 amino acids. The chain's CDR3 is CASSELGLATDTQYF. The CDR3 DNA follows: TGCGCCAGCAGTGAGTTAGGGCTAGCTACAGATACGCAGTATTTT.

The gene calls are TRBV4-2 and TRBJ2-4, with 10 bases fitting TRBD1. The CDR3 totals 14 residues. With V trimmed by 6 bases and J by 9 bases, 8 bases remained unmatched. Per germline, CDR1 LGHNA and CDR2 YNFKEQ. As DNA, the CDR3 is TGTGCCAGCAGTCTGGACAGGGGGATAGGCATTCAGTACTTC. Its translation: CASSLDRGIGIQYF.

In its sample, this clone was seen a few times. The chain combines TRBV14 with TRBJ1-1; 8 bases are a match to TRBD1. The germline CDR1 and CDR2 sequences are SGHDN and FVKESK. V was pared by 0 bases and J by 6 bases, with 9 bases of the junction left unmatched. This CDR3 is built from 16 residues. CDR3 DNA sequence: TGTGCCAGCAGCCAAGATGAGACAGGGGTTCTGGCTGAAGCTTTCTTT. Translating gives CASSQDETGVLAEAFF.

The chain carries TRBV7-2 and TRBJ2-4; 9 nucleotides align to TRBD1. This CDR3 region has 16 residues. Trimming cost V 7 bases and J 7 bases; bases outside gene matches: 14. The germline CDR1 and CDR2 sequences are SGHTA and FQGNSA. CDR3 in DNA: TGTGCCAGCAAATTTGGCCCCGGGACAGGGAGGAACATTCAGTACTTC. Translating gives CASKFGPGTGRNIQYF.

The sample holds one count of this clone. The chain combines TRBV6-6 with TRBJ1-6; D is perhaps TRBD1 (5 bases). The V end was cut by 8 bases, the J end by 6 bases, with 11 bases between. The germline gives CDR1 MNHNY, CDR2 SVGAGI (reference sequence). CDR3 size: 13 residues. DNA for the CDR3: TGTGCCAGCTGGGGACGGGCTAATTCACCCCTCCACTTT. As protein: CASWGRANSPLHF.

The chain joins TRBV27 to TRBJ1-4, with TRBD1 matching 7 bases. The junction had 9 bases not matched to a gene; V was cut back by 3 bases and J by 8 bases. Germline values: CDR1 MNHEY, CDR2 SMNVEV (reference sequence). This CDR3 contains 15 residues. The CDR3 reads CASSFGTGAREKLFF. CDR3 in DNA: TGTGCCAGCAGTTTCGGAACAGGGGCTCGGGAAAAACTGTTTTTT.

The chain is built from TRBV29-1 and TRBJ1-1; no definite D call. The CDR3 totals 13 residues. Trimming removed 5 bases at V and 1 base at J, with 11 bases between. The germline V gene has CDR1 SQVTM and CDR2 ANQGSEA. CDR3 sequence: CSVIDLRNTEAFF. Written as DNA, the CDR3 is TGCAGCGTTATCGACTTAAGGAACACTGAAGCTTTCTTT.

This chain connects TRBV5-1 to TRBJ2-7; 11 bases agree with TRBD1. J gave up 2 bases and V 3 bases, and 1 base lay outside the gene matches. The CDR3 contains 14 residues. Per the germline V gene, CDR1 is SGHRS and CDR2 is YFSETQ. The CDR3 reads CASSSGQGAYEQYF. CDR3 DNA: TGCGCCAGCAGCTCGGGACAGGGGGCCTACGAGCAGTACTTC.

The rearrangement links TRBV29-1 to TRBJ2-2; the D is unclear. CDR3 length: 13 residues. CDR1 is SQVTM, CDR2 ANQGSEA, per germline. V lost 1 base to trimming and J lost 0 bases, with 3 bases between them. Written as DNA, the CDR3 is TGCAGCGTTGAAGGGTCGAACACCGGGGAGCTGTTTTTT. Translation gives CSVEGSNTGELFF.

J is TRBJ2-5 and V is TRBV27; D is possibly TRBD1 (6 bases). Trimming took off 1 base at V and 5 bases at J, with 14 bases between the two ends. The CDR3 is 15 amino acids. CDR1 and CDR2 (germline): MNHEY, SMNVEV (reference sequence). CDR3 DNA: TGTGCCAGCAGTTTATTGGCAGGGGCGTATGAGACCCAGTACTTC. It specifies CASSLLAGAYETQYF.

This clone has just a few counts. The chain links TRBV7-2 to TRBJ1-1, with D hard to call. The CDR3 has 13 residues. The V end was cut by 1 base, the J end by 6 bases, with 9 bases between. Germline V gene lookup returns CDR1 SGHTA and CDR2 FQGNSA. The CDR3 spells CASSLVGNPEAFF. The DNA for the CDR3 is TGTGCCAGCAGCTTAGTGGGCAACCCTGAAGCTTTCTTT.

The V gene is TRBV5-4, the J gene TRBJ1-1; 7 positions match TRBD1. J gave up 4 bases and V 3 bases, and 12 bases lay outside the gene matches. CDR1 and CDR2 (germline): SGHNT, YYREEE (reference sequence). The CDR3 contains 16 residues. The CDR3 DNA follows: TGTGCCAGCAGCTCCGTAAAACAGGGGTTGGGCACTGAAGCTTTCTTT. Translation: CASSSVKQGLGTEAFF.

The chain carries TRBV5-4 and TRBJ2-1; D tentatively reads TRBD1 or TRBD2 (5 bases each). Germline V gives CDR1 SGHNT, CDR2 YYREEE (reference sequence). This CDR3 contains 12 residues. Trimming left V 3 bases short and J 8 bases short, with 9 bases between. The CDR3 here is CASSWGRDEQFF. CDR3 sequence (DNA): TGTGCCAGCAGCTGGGGACGGGATGAGCAGTTCTTC. Using reference TRBV5-4 and TRBJ2-1 for the parts outside the CDR3, the full variable domain is ETGVTQSPTHLIKTRGQQVTLRCSSQSGHNTVSWYQQALGQGPQFIFQYYREEENGRGNFPPRFSGLQFPNYSSELNVNALELDDSALYLCASSWGRDEQFFGPGTRLTVL.

The gene calls are TRBV5-1 and TRBJ2-5; TRBD2 matches 9 bases. The ends lost 0 bases at V and 5 bases at J; junction bases unmatched: 5. This CDR3 has 15 amino acids. The germline CDR1 and CDR2 sequences are SGHRS and YFSETQ. CDR3 amino acids: CASSLARTSVETQYF. CDR3 in DNA: TGCGCCAGCAGCTTGGCTCGGACTAGCGTCGAGACCCAGTACTTC.